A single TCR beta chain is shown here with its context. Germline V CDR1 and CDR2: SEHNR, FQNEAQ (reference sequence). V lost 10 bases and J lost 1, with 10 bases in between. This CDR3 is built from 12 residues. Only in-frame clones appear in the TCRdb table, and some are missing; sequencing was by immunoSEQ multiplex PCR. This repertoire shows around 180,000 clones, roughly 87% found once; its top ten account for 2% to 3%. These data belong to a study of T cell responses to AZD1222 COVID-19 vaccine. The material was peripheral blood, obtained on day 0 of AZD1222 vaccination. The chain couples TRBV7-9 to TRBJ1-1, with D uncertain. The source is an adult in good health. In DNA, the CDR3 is TGTGCCACCAACGGAGGGAACACTGAAGCTTTCTTT. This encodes CATNGGNTEAFF.